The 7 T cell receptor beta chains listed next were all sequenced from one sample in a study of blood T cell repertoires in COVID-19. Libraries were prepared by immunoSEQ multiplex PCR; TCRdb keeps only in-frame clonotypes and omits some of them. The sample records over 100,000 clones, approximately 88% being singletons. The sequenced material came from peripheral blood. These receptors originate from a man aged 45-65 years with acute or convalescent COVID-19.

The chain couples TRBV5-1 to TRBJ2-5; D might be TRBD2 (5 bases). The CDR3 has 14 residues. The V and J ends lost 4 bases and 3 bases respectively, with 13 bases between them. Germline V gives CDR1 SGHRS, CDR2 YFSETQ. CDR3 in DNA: TGCGCCAGCAGCCCGATCCCCGGGAAAGAGACCCAGTACTTC. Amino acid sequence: CASSPIPGKETQYF.

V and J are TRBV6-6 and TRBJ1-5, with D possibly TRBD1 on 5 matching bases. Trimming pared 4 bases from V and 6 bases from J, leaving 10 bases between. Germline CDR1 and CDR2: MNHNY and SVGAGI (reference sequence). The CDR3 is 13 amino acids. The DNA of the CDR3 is TGTGCCAGCAGTTGGGGGGGTGGTCAGCCCCAGCATTTT. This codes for CASSWGGGQPQHF.

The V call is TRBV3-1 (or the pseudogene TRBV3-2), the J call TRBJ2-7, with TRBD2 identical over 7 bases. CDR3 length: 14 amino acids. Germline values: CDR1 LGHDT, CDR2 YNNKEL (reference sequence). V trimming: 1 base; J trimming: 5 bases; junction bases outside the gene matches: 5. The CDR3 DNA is TGTGCCAGCAGCCAAGGGCCTAGCGGCGACGAGCAGTACTTC. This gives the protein CASSQGPSGDEQYF.

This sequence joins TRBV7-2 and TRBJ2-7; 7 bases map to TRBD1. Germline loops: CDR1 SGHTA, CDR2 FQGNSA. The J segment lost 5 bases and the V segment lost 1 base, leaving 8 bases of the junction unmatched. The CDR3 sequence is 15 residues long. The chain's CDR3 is CASSLDRGRQNEQYF. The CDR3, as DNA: TGTGCCAGCAGCTTAGACAGGGGCAGGCAAAACGAGCAGTACTTC.

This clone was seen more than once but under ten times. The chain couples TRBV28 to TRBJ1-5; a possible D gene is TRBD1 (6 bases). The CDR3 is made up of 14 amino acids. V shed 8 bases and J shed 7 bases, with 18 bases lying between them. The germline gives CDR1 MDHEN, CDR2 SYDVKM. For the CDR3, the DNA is TGTGCCAGCCAGACAGGTTCTCCTTCCCAGCCCCAGCATTTT. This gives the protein CASQTGSPSQPQHF.

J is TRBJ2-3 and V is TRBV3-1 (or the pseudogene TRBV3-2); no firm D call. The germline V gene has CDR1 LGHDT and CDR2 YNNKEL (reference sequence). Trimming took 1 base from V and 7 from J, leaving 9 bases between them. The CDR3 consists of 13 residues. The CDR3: CASSQGDYNTQYF. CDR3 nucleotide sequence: TGTGCCAGCAGCCAAGGCGATTATAATACGCAGTATTTT.

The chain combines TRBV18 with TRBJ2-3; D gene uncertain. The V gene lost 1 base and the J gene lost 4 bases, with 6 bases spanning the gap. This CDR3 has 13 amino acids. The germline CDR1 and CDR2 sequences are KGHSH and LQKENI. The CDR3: CASSPLTADTQYF. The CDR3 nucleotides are TGTGCCAGCTCACCACTCACGGCAGATACGCAGTATTTT.